This entry concerns a single T cell receptor beta chain. Its target is unknown. The data were taken from a study of OX40 agonist ivuxolimab in advanced cancers. Study-level background: Clinicians treated patients with ivuxolimab, an agonistic anti-OX40 (CD134) antibody. Mean age around 60 years, range about 20 to 79; roughly 82% male.

Study-wide results and limits: Averaging showed that CD8+ T cells had more expanded clones than CD4+ did. Some nonresponders additionally presented with little normalized T-cell clonal expansion.

Produced via immunoSEQ multiplex PCR; TCRdb's table is partial and in-frame only. The repertoire holds tens of thousands of clones, with roughly 90% as singletons. The source was CD4+ or CD8+ T cells sorted from blood, collected in a trial of the OX40 agonist ivuxolimab. The TCR sequence derives from an adult with an advanced solid tumor such as melanoma, head and neck, liver or kidney cancer.

CDR3 DNA sequence: TGCGCCAGCAGGCCTACTGCGAACACCGGGGAGCTGTTTTTT. It codes for CASRPTANTGELFF. The chain is built from TRBV10-1 and TRBJ2-2; D ambiguous. Trimming left V 6 bases short and J 0 bases short, with 8 bases between. Germline CDR1 reads WNHNN; CDR2 reads SYGVQD (reference sequence). The CDR3 has 14 residues.